This TCR beta chain appears in the sequencing data of a study of blood T cell repertoires in COVID-19 (dated by TCRdb to 2019 to 2021). About the study as a whole: Collaborator samples came from the United States, Italy and Spain and covered acute and convalescent phases of COVID-19. Subjects who had been exposed to COVID-19, were actively infected with it, or had recovered from it provided the deeply sampled blood TCRbeta repertoires that made up the dataset. The samples were drawn from two sources: the first 160 participants of the ongoing ImmuneRACE study, and 1,254 subjects contributed by 6 global collaborators. Sample metadata almost always included a de-identified subject ID, COVID-19 status, age in years and sex. The prospective study material was composed of cDNA or gDNA derived from T cells, B-cell-depleted T cells, or PBMCs. The repertoires were released in a freely available public database intended as a resource for research on the immune response to SARS-CoV-2. HLA class I and class II types, where available, came from metadata supplied by the sample provider rather than from assay-based typing. The study at large found these results: How much clinical and demographic metadata was included differed by source and by participant, and the metadata was provided uncurated.

Each collaborating institution followed its own protocols to collect whole blood in K2EDTA tubes. For TCRbeta analysis, collaborators shipped samples in one of three forms: frozen whole blood, isolated PBMCs, or DNA extracted from either of those sample types. CDR1 MRHNA and CDR2 SNTAGT are derived from the germline V gene. From the cysteine up to the phenylalanine, the CDR3 has a length of 16 residues. The read is trimmed to its CDR3 DNA, 48 bases read in frame from base 1. From V the trimming removes 5 bases and from J it removes 4 bases, while the gene matches leave 11 bases of the junction unaccounted for. Comment on this clone: There is no known antigen for this receptor. Base qualities were left out, and no much larger clone turns up one base away.

TCRbeta CDR3 regions were amplified from genomic DNA using the immunoSEQ Assay, a bias-controlled multiplex PCR. Regarding the original processing steps: The number of nucleated cells in each sample was estimated by amplification of reference gene primers within the assay. To quantify the absolute abundance of each unique TCRbeta CDR3 rearrangement, sequence reads were collapsed and filtered. Productive Simpson clonality was computed per sample as the square root of Simpson's diversity index over productive rearrangements. Held by TCRdb, this immuneACCESS table contains in-frame sequences only and omits some clones. Under half of the omission traces to an unresolved V gene where checked; the cause of the rest is unknown. V, J and clone size are those of that table, while D and trimming were read from the DNA. This sample holds roughly 180,000 clones; about 87% were observed only once. The ten biggest clones cover under 4.5% of the sample.

Source material: peripheral blood. The receptor chain draws on TRBV6-4 and TRBJ2-3, and TRBD1 matches 8 of the central bases. The TCR originated in a woman in her 30s with acute or convalescent COVID-19. The CDR3 corresponds to CASSWFHRGVPDTQYF. The DNA reads TGTGCCAGCAGTTGGTTTCACAGGGGGGTTCCAGATACGCAGTATTTT.